These 6 T cell receptor beta chains share one sample of origin, sequenced in a study of Graves' ophthalmopathy and Graves' hyperthyroidism. Beta-chain TCR CDR3 regions were amplified from RNA transcripts. First-round RT-PCR employed HTBI primers, with a second-round multiplex PCR after it. TCRdb itself ran the multiplex PCR reads through MiXCR, one entry per CDR3 protein. Of 200,000 to 250,000 distinct CDR3 sequences listed, around 50% are singletons. Sample: peripheral blood. The receptor source for this set is an adult man with Graves' ophthalmopathy.

The chain links TRBV20-1 to TRBJ1-1; D gene uncertain. The germline CDR1 and CDR2 sequences are DFQATT and SNEGSKA (reference sequence). Deletions cut 8 bases from V and 0 bases from J, with 13 bases between. The CDR3 runs to 13 residues. The CDR3, as DNA: TGCAGTTTATGGGAAGGCATGAACACTGAAGCTTTCTTT. Amino acids: CSLWEGMNTEAFF.

The CDR3 sequence is CSATGLESNQPQHF. The CDR3 DNA is TGCAGTGCTACGGGTCTGGAAAGCAATCAGCCCCAGCATTTT. The V and J genes are TRBV20-1 and TRBJ1-5; D remains unclear. Germline CDR1 reads DFQATT; CDR2 reads SNEGSKA (reference sequence). Deletions cut 4 bases from V and 1 base from J, with 11 bases between. The CDR3 length is 14 residues.

Concerning this clonotype itself: This could be a read error, since a much larger clone is one nucleotide away. CDR3: CASSEANSPLHF. CDR3 DNA sequence: TGTGCCAGCAGTGAAGCGAATTCACCCCTCCACTTT. This chain links TRBV9 with TRBJ1-6; no clear D. The V and J ends lost 5 bases and 7 bases respectively, with 7 bases between them. Looked up from germline, CDR1 is SGDLS and CDR2 is YYNGEE. The CDR3 sequence is 12 residues long. The full variable domain, with the rest looked up from reference TRBV9 and TRBJ1-6, is DSGVTQTPKHLITATGQRVTLRCSPRSGDLSVYWYQQSLDQGLQFLIQYYNGEERAKGNILERFSAQQFPDLHSELNLSSLELGDSALYFCASSEANSPLHFGNGTRLTVT.

Turning to this clonotype: It is likely a read error, because the conserved phenylalanine at the end of the CDR3 is missing. V usage is TRBV2 and J usage is TRBJ1-2; TRBD1 is a possible D gene (6 bases). This CDR3 is 13 amino acids long. The V end was cut by 7 bases, the J end by 3 bases, with 12 bases between. CDR1 SNHLY and CDR2 FYNNEI come from the germline V gene. In nucleotides, the CDR3 is TGTGCCAGCAAGGGGGAACTCCACTATGGCTACACCCTC. Its protein is CASKGELHYGYTL.

The chain combines TRBV10-2 with TRBJ2-7, with D perhaps TRBD2 (6 bases). Trimming removed 4 bases from V and 3 bases from J, with 22 bases in between. CDR3 length equals 17 residues. Germline V lookup: CDR1 WSHSY, CDR2 SAAADI. CDR3 protein: CASSGWRGVKGGYEQYF. The CDR3 DNA reads as TGCGCCAGCAGTGGATGGAGGGGAGTAAAAGGAGGCTACGAGCAGTACTTC.

The chain joins TRBV2 to TRBJ2-7; D unclear. In germline, CDR1 is SNHLY, CDR2 FYNNEI. The length of the CDR3 is 11 residues. Trimming took off 6 bases at V and 4 bases at J, with 7 bases between the two ends. The CDR3 protein is CASRSLYEQYF. The CDR3 DNA reads TGTGCCAGCAGAAGCCTATACGAGCAGTACTTC.